The rows below give T cell receptor beta chains drawn from one sample of a study of shared clonotypes between healthy human individuals. The table came from immunoSEQ multiplex PCR; TCRdb's copy has only in-frame clones and leaves some out. Among about 2,100,000 clones listed, roughly 91% were seen once. The sequenced material came from naive CD8+ T cells from PBMCs. The receptors stem from a young man in good health. Some clones in this sample may be carry-over from other donors' samples. Both conserved end residues are part of each CDR3. The D gene is left open where the match is weak. The size of a clone is reported for some rows only, either as once, few or many, or as a class for expanded clones.

cdr3_nt	cdr3_aa	v_call	clone_size	cdr3_length	d_call	j_call
TGTGCCAGCAGAATACTTGGGACAGGGGTTTGGGAGCAGTACTTC	CASRILGTGVWEQYF	TRBV27	.	15	TRBD1	TRBJ2-7
TGTGCCAGCAGTGAATGGTTAGCTTTGACAGGGGCAACCTACGAGCAGTACTTC	CASSEWLALTGATYEQYF	TRBV2	.	18	TRBD1	TRBJ2-7
TGTGCCAGTAGTATAGTTTCGGGGGCGCCTATGAACACTGAAGCTTTCTTT	CASSIVSGAPMNTEAFF	TRBV19	.	17	.	TRBJ1-1
TGCGCCAGCGCCCTGGCGACCTTAGGACCCTCAAACACTGAAGCTTTCTTT	CASALATLGPSNTEAFF	TRBV5-1	.	17	.	TRBJ1-1
TGTGCCAGTAGTACCTCGGACAGAGTCCAAGAGACCCAGTACTTC	CASSTSDRVQETQYF	TRBV19	.	15	.	TRBJ2-5
TGTGCCAGCAGCTGGGGGATGGATTCGAAGTCCTACGAGCAGTACTTC	CASSWGMDSKSYEQYF	TRBV7-9	.	16	.	TRBJ2-7
TGTGCCAGCAGCTTAACCTCGGCAGGCGAGAACACCGGGGAGCTGTTTTTT	CASSLTSAGENTGELFF	TRBV7-3	once	17	.	TRBJ2-2
TGTGCCAGCAGCTTACGGACAGGGGCCTACGAGCAGTACTTC	CASSLRTGAYEQYF	TRBV7-8	.	14	TRBD1	TRBJ2-7
TGTGCCAGCACCGCTTCGTGGGAGGAAGGCTACGAGCAGTACTTC	CASTASWEEGYEQYF	TRBV2	.	15	.	TRBJ2-7
TGTGCCATCAGTGAGGGTCCCTCTGGGGCCAACGTCCTGACTTTC	CAISEGPSGANVLTF	TRBV10-3	once	15	.	TRBJ2-6
TGCGCCAGCAGCTTGGTATGGGCTAACGGTACGCAGTATTTT	CASSLVWANGTQYF	TRBV5-1	.	14	.	TRBJ2-3
TGTGCCAGTAGTATTGTGGACAGCTCCTACAATGAGCAGTTCTTC	CASSIVDSSYNEQFF	TRBV19	.	15	.	TRBJ2-1
TGTGCCAGTAGTATAGGGTTTTACAATGAGCAGTTCTTC	CASSIGFYNEQFF	TRBV19	.	13	.	TRBJ2-1
TGTGCCAGCAGTTTATGGGGAGGGGGAACTGAAGCTTTCTTT	CASSLWGGGTEAFF	TRBV27	.	14	.	TRBJ1-1
TGTGCCAGCAGTTCCCTCTTATCGGAGACCCAGTACTTC	CASSSLLSETQYF	TRBV27	.	13	.	TRBJ2-5
TGCGCCAGCAGCCGTCGGGGGGGCAACACCGGGGAGCTGTTTTTT	CASSRRGGNTGELFF	TRBV4-1	once	15	TRBD2	TRBJ2-2
TGTGCCAGCAGCTTAAACTCCCACAGGGCTCTCGGCTCCTACGAGCAGTACTTC	CASSLNSHRALGSYEQYF	TRBV7-3	.	18	.	TRBJ2-7
TGTGCCAGCAGTTTATCCTTCTACAATGAGCAGTTCTTC	CASSLSFYNEQFF	TRBV27	once	13	.	TRBJ2-1
TGTGCCAGCAGCCCCCCGAGGGCTGCCGGGGAGCTGTTTTTT	CASSPPRAAGELFF	TRBV11-3	.	14	.	TRBJ2-2
TGCGCCAGCAGTGGCCCCGGTGACAGCCATACCTACGAGCAGTACTTC	CASSGPGDSHTYEQYF	TRBV10-1	.	16	.	TRBJ2-7
TGTGCCAGCAGTATTCAGTCAGAGGGCGGGGAGCTGTTTTTT	CASSIQSEGGELFF	TRBV27	.	14	.	TRBJ2-2
TGTGCCAGCAGTGCCCTATCGGCCCAGCATTTT	CASSALSAQHF	TRBV2	.	11	.	TRBJ1-5
TGTGCCAGCAGTTTGGGTAGCGGGCTTTCCTACAATGAGCAGTTCTTC	CASSLGSGLSYNEQFF	TRBV28	.	16	TRBD2	TRBJ2-1
TGCGCCAGCAGCTGGGGCCGATTGCGGGAGTTTACCGGGGAGCTGTTTTTT	CASSWGRLREFTGELFF	TRBV5-1	once	17	TRBD2	TRBJ2-2
TGTGCCAGCAGTTTATGGACTAGCGGGAGTTACGAGCAGTACTTC	CASSLWTSGSYEQYF	TRBV27	.	15	TRBD2	TRBJ2-7
TGCGCCAGCAGCTTTATACCGACTCCTACGGTTAACACAGATACGCAGTATTTT	CASSFIPTPTVNTDTQYF	TRBV5-1	.	18	.	TRBJ2-3
TGTGCCAGCAGCTTCAATAAGCGGGGGGATGCAAACATTCAGTACTTC	CASSFNKRGDANIQYF	TRBV7-9	.	16	TRBD2	TRBJ2-4
TGTGGCACAACCGGGACAGCGAACACCGGGGAGCTGTTTTTT	CGTTGTANTGELFF	TRBV7-8	once	14	TRBD1	TRBJ2-2
TGCGCCAGCAGCTACACAGGAGAGGTCTACGAGCAGTACTTC	CASSYTGEVYEQYF	TRBV5-1	once	14	.	TRBJ2-7